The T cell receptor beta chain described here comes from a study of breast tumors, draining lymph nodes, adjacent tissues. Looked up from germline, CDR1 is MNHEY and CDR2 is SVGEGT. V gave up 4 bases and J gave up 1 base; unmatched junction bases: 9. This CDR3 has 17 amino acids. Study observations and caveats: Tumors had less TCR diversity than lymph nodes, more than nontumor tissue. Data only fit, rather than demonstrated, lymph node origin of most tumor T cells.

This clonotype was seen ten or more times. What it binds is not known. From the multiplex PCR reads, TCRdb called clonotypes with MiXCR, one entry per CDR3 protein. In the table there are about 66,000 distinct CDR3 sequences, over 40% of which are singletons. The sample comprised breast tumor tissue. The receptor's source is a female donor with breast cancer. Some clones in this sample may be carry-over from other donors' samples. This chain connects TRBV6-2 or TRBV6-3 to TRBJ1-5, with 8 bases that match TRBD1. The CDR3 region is CASSFTDRGGSNQPQHF. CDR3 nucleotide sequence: TGTGCCAGCAGTTTCACAGACAGGGGTGGAAGCAATCAGCCCCAGCATTTT.